The entry below describes one T cell receptor beta chain. Its antigen is unidentified. Healthy Caucasians were all of the donors. This record comes from a study of identical twins. The germline CDR1 and CDR2 sequences are SGHDN and FVKESK. This CDR3 has 13 residues. With V trimmed by 8 bases and J by 4 bases, 5 bases remained unmatched. Study findings and constraints: Fewer insertions were carried by abundant cord blood beta clonotypes, but none was seen in memory repertoires. Twins shared out-of-frame alpha sequences with excess low generation probability.

A universal primer site arose from template switching, and cDNA bore unique molecular identifiers. TCRdb passed the 5' RACE reads through MiXCR, listing each CDR3 protein once. The sample contains more than 400,000 distinct CDR3 sequences, roughly 15% of which appear only once. These same data were also listed under a study on yellow fever vaccine responses in identical twins.

This sequence was found in a woman under 30 in good health. The sequenced sample consisted of CD4+ T cells sorted from blood. This chain links TRBV14 with TRBJ2-1; TRBD1 aligns across 7 bases. CDR3 in amino acids: CASRMTGYNEQFF. Here the CDR3 DNA reads TGTGCCAGCCGAATGACAGGGTACAATGAGCAGTTCTTC.